The 24 T cell receptor beta chains presented below share a single source sample, sequenced in a study of shared clonotypes between healthy human individuals. This table comes from immunoSEQ multiplex PCR, and its TCRdb copy is limited to in-frame clones, with some not included. The sample contains roughly 1,500,000 clones, around 98% of which appear only once. The specimen was naive CD4+ T cells sorted from blood. Indicated subset: CD45RA+ positively selected. These receptors all stem from a young man in good health.

Worth noting for this clone: The same CDR3 also results from other DNA sequences found in this sample. The chain is built from TRBV5-4 and TRBJ2-4; D not resolved. The CDR3 totals 14 residues. Trimming removed 4 bases at V and 0 bases at J, with 8 bases between. CDR1 and CDR2 (germline): SGHNT, YYREEE (reference sequence). This CDR3 is CASSQELAKNIQYF. The DNA of the CDR3 is TGTGCCAGCAGCCAGGAATTAGCCAAAAACATTCAGTACTTC.

The chain couples TRBV7-8 to TRBJ2-1; the D is unclear. The CDR3 is made up of 15 amino acids. Trimming pared 1 base from V and 4 bases from J, leaving 11 bases between. Germline V gives CDR1 SGHVS, CDR2 FQNEAQ. CDR3 coding DNA: TGTGCCAGCAGCTTAGGCTCCCCAGCTTACAATGAGCAGTTCTTC. Translation: CASSLGSPAYNEQFF.

The chain couples TRBV7-9 to TRBJ2-1; D is uncertain. CDR1 is SEHNR and CDR2 is FQNEAQ in the germline V gene (reference sequence). The CDR3 covers 14 residues. V was cut by 1 base and J by 4 bases, with 8 bases left in between. CDR3 loop: CASSLGQQYNEQFF. Here the CDR3 DNA reads TGTGCCAGCAGCTTAGGACAACAATACAATGAGCAGTTCTTC.

The genes are TRBV2 and TRBJ1-2; perhaps TRBD1 as D (5 bases). Germline CDR1 reads SNHLY; CDR2 reads FYNNEI. The V end lost 7 bases, the J end lost 6 bases, and 42 bases lay between the germline ends. The CDR3 runs 22 residues. The CDR3, as DNA: TGTGCCAGCATCGGGGAAGGGGCCGTCGCAGGCTTCAGACTTAGAAAGGCCCATGGCTACACCTTC. This translates into CASIGEGAVAGFRLRKAHGYTF.

The chain is built from TRBV11-2 and TRBJ2-7; 8 bases agree with TRBD1. The V and J ends lost 5 bases and 2 bases, in that order; junction bases with no gene match: 5. Germline V gene sequence: CDR1 SGHAT, CDR2 FQNNGV. This CDR3 comprises 14 residues. CDR3 in DNA: TGTGCCAGCAGCCTCGGGACAGGCACCTACGAGCAGTACTTC. As protein: CASSLGTGTYEQYF. Variable domain in full (rest from reference TRBV11-2 and TRBJ2-7): EAGVAQSPRYKIIEKRQSVAFWCNPISGHATLYWYQQILGQGPKLLIQFQNNGVVDDSQLPKDRFSAERLKGVDSTLKIQPAKLEDSAVYLCASSLGTGTYEQYFGPGTRLTVT.

The rearrangement joins TRBV5-4 to TRBJ2-7, with 7 nucleotides matching TRBD1. Germline CDR1 reads SGHNT; CDR2 reads YYREEE (reference sequence). The CDR3 extends over 15 amino acids. Trimming removed 3 bases from V and 2 bases from J; junction bases left unmatched: 8. The CDR3 bases are TGTGCCAGCAGCTCCCGGAAACAGGGGACCTACGAGCAGTACTTC. It specifies CASSSRKQGTYEQYF. Supplemented by reference TRBV5-4 and TRBJ2-7, the full variable domain reads ETGVTQSPTHLIKTRGQQVTLRCSSQSGHNTVSWYQQALGQGPQFIFQYYREEENGRGNFPPRFSGLQFPNYSSELNVNALELDDSALYLCASSSRKQGTYEQYFGPGTRLTVT.

The chain combines TRBV11-2 with TRBJ1-2, with D possibly matching TRBD1 (5 bases). Trimming pared 0 bases from V and 4 bases from J, leaving 12 bases between. Germline assignment: CDR1 SGHAT and CDR2 FQNNGV. The CDR3 covers 15 residues. The CDR3 sequence is CASSLDLQGTYGYTF. The DNA for the CDR3 is TGTGCCAGCAGCTTAGATCTTCAGGGAACCTATGGCTACACCTTC.

The V gene is TRBV28, the J gene TRBJ2-7; 8 bases are shared with TRBD1. After removal of 5 bases from V and 0 bases from J, the junction contained 6 bases not matched to a gene. Germline values: CDR1 MDHEN, CDR2 SYDVKM. The CDR3 runs 15 residues. The CDR3 spells CASSAPGQVSYEQYF. CDR3 in DNA: TGTGCCAGCAGTGCCCCGGGACAGGTCTCCTACGAGCAGTACTTC.

The chain combines TRBV25-1 with TRBJ1-2; D unclear. The CDR3 runs to 14 residues. V gave up 3 bases and J gave up 6 bases, with 14 bases separating them. Germline V gene lookup returns CDR1 MGHDK and CDR2 SYGVNS. The CDR3 here is CASSDRRRNNGYTF. The CDR3 DNA is TGTGCCAGCAGTGACAGACGGCGGAACAATGGCTACACCTTC.

In its sample, this clone was seen once. The rearrangement links TRBV18 to TRBJ2-1, with unresolved D. The germline V gene has CDR1 KGHSH and CDR2 LQKENI. This CDR3 region has 18 residues. V was cut by 2 bases and J by 6 bases, with 23 bases left in between. This CDR3 is CASSPSRTRAVGPNEQFF. The CDR3 nucleotides are TGTGCCAGCTCACCATCCCGCACCCGGGCCGTGGGCCCCAATGAGCAGTTCTTC.

The chain recombines TRBV6-5 with TRBJ2-7, with D perhaps matching TRBD1 or TRBD2 (6 bases each). V dropped 10 bases and J dropped 7 bases, with 20 bases sitting between them. The CDR3 length is 13 residues. Germline values: CDR1 MNHEY, CDR2 SVGAGI. Here the CDR3 reads CATQGGIPGEQYF. Written as DNA, the CDR3 is TGTGCCACACAAGGGGGGATTCCTGGGGAGCAGTACTTC.

The rearrangement links TRBV7-9 to TRBJ2-7; D is perhaps TRBD1 (6 bases). CDR3 size: 14 residues. CDR1 is SEHNR and CDR2 is FQNEAQ in the germline V gene (reference sequence). Between the trimmed V and J ends, which lost 5 bases and 3 bases, there was a span of 14 bases. The CDR3 DNA reads as TGTGCCAGCAGCCGAGCAGGGGCCAACTACGAGCAGTACTTC. Translating it yields CASSRAGANYEQYF. The whole variable domain, remainder taken from reference TRBV7-9 and TRBJ2-7, is DTGVSQNPRHKITKRGQNVTFRCDPISEHNRLYWYRQTLGQGPEFLTYFQNEAQLEKSRLLSDRFSAERPKGSFSTLEIQRTEQGDSAMYLCASSRAGANYEQYFGPGTRLTVT.

This clone came up once. The V and J genes are TRBV5-1 and TRBJ2-1; no firm D call. There are 15 residues in the CDR3. CDR1 and CDR2 from the germline V gene are SGHRS and YFSETQ. V gave up 0 bases and J gave up 4 bases, with 11 bases separating them. The CDR3 sequence: CASSLAGQIYNEQFF. DNA of the CDR3: TGCGCCAGCAGCTTGGCGGGTCAGATTTACAATGAGCAGTTCTTC.

V is TRBV7-8 and J is TRBJ2-1, with TRBD2 matching over 12 bases. The CDR3 sequence is 14 residues long. Germline V lookup: CDR1 SGHVS, CDR2 FQNEAQ. V trimming: 5 bases; J trimming: 8 bases; junction bases outside the gene matches: 4. The chain's CDR3 is CASSRTSGIHEQFF. The CDR3 nucleotides read TGTGCCAGCAGCCGGACTAGCGGGATCCATGAGCAGTTCTTC.

The gene calls are TRBV5-1 and TRBJ2-2, with TRBD2 identical over 13 bases. The CDR3 extends over 17 amino acids. The V and J ends lost 2 bases and 3 bases, in that order; junction bases with no gene match: 4. The germline V gene encodes CDR1 SGHRS and CDR2 YFSETQ. The CDR3 sequence: CASSFTSGRAHTGELFF. CDR3 DNA: TGCGCCAGCAGCTTTACTAGCGGGAGGGCCCACACCGGGGAGCTGTTTTTT.

CDR3 sequence reads: CASSLIMDRGMADTQYF. The CDR3 region has the DNA TGTGCCAGCTCACTCATTATGGACAGGGGGATGGCAGATACGCAGTATTTT. The rearrangement links TRBV18 to TRBJ2-3; 10 nucleotides agree with TRBD1. The ends lost 4 bases at V and 4 bases at J; junction bases unmatched: 11. Germline-derived CDR1 and CDR2 are KGHSH and LQKENI. The CDR3 is 17 amino acids.

The chain recombines TRBV28 with TRBJ2-2; D may correspond to TRBD1 or TRBD2 (7 bases each). Germline CDR1 reads MDHEN; CDR2 reads SYDVKM. CDR3 length: 14 residues. V was shortened by 8 bases and J by 6 bases, with 16 bases between the two germline ends. CDR3 bases: TGTGCCAGCGGGTCGACAGGGAGGGCCGGGGAGCTGTTTTTT. It translates to CASGSTGRAGELFF.

The chain joins TRBV5-6 to TRBJ2-4; 7 bases align to TRBD2. J gave up 0 bases and V 1 base, and 4 bases lay outside the gene matches. The CDR3 has 16 residues. Germline V gene sequence: CDR1 SGHDT, CDR2 YYEEEE. CDR3 in amino acids: CASSLRAGLAKNIQYF. The CDR3, as DNA: TGTGCCAGCAGCTTGCGAGCGGGGCTAGCCAAAAACATTCAGTACTTC.

The CDR3 here is CASRRRTGVETQYF. In DNA form, the CDR3 reads TGCGCCAGCAGAAGGAGGACAGGGGTCGAGACCCAGTACTTC. The rearrangement links TRBV5-1 to TRBJ2-5; 9 bases map to TRBD1. CDR1 is SGHRS and CDR2 is YFSETQ in the germline V gene. There are 14 residues in the CDR3. Germline trimming cut 5 bases from V and 5 bases from J; bases unmatched to any gene: 7.

The V call is TRBV28, the J call TRBJ2-7; D not resolved. CDR1 is MDHEN, CDR2 SYDVKM, per germline. This CDR3 region has 16 residues. With 2 bases removed from V and 4 bases from J, the gap between germline ends came to 18 bases. CDR3 bases: TGTGCCAGCAGTTTAATGTCCCATCCTTCCAGTTACGAGCAGTACTTC. Its translation is CASSLMSHPSSYEQYF.

The chain has TRBV5-5 and TRBJ2-7; tentatively, D is TRBD2 (6 bases). The CDR3 has 16 amino acids. The germline gives CDR1 SGHKS, CDR2 YYEKEE (reference sequence). With 0 bases removed from V and 0 bases from J, the gap between germline ends came to 13 bases. This chain's CDR3 is CASSLDLGLYSYEQYF. The CDR3 bases are TGTGCCAGCAGCTTGGATTTGGGACTGTACTCCTACGAGCAGTACTTC.

The J gene is TRBJ2-7, the V gene TRBV19, with unresolved D. The CDR3 is 12 residues long. CDR1 LNHDA and CDR2 SQIVND come from the germline V gene (reference sequence). V was cut by 3 bases and J by 6 bases, with 9 bases left in between. CDR3 in DNA: TGTGCCAGTAGTATCGACCGTTTCGAGCAGTACTTC. Encoded protein: CASSIDRFEQYF.

The chain links TRBV28 to TRBJ2-2, with a tentative D call TRBD1 (6 bases). The CDR3 sequence is 14 residues long. The germline gives CDR1 MDHEN, CDR2 SYDVKM. The germline V and J ends were trimmed by 6 bases and 7 bases, with 15 bases remaining between them. CDR3 protein: CASSPSGASGELFF. CDR3 DNA: TGTGCCAGCAGCCCGTCAGGGGCGAGCGGGGAGCTGTTTTTT.

In this sample, this clone turned up a few times. Additional DNA sequences in this sample encode the identical CDR3. The V call is TRBV9, the J call TRBJ1-1; D may be TRBD1 (5 bases). The CDR3 is made up of 14 amino acids. V shed 0 bases and J shed 1 base, with 7 bases lying between them. Per the germline V gene, CDR1 is SGDLS and CDR2 is YYNGEE. CDR3 sequence reads: CASSVGGANTEAFF. CDR3 DNA: TGTGCCAGCAGCGTAGGAGGGGCGAACACTGAAGCTTTCTTT.